Listed below are T cell receptor beta chains from one sample, sequenced in a study of blood T cell repertoires in COVID-19. Libraries were prepared by immunoSEQ multiplex PCR; TCRdb keeps only in-frame clonotypes and omits some of them. The sample carries about 270,000 clones, about 90% recorded once. Sequencing was carried out using PBMCs or T cells enriched from blood (not recorded which). All receptors come from a woman in her 30s with acute COVID-19. CDR3s leave out the opening cysteine and the closing phenylalanine or tryptophan.

cdr3_length	j_call	v_call	cdr3_aa
12	TRBJ2-1	TRBV9	ASSVGGSYNEQF
12	TRBJ2-5	TRBV5-4	ASSLGQGQETQY
13	TRBJ1-5	TRBV5-6	ASSRGGFSNQPQH
14	TRBJ2-1	TRBV6-1	ASSELGVSTYNEQF
13	TRBJ1-4	TRBV4-1	ASKSALATNEKLF
12	TRBJ2-7	TRBV4-2	ASSPGQGANEQY
12	TRBJ2-1	TRBV2	ASSESLPEGEQF
10	TRBJ1-5	TRBV7-8	ASSLSNQPQH
10	TRBJ2-3	TRBV30	AWSVLLDTQY
12	TRBJ2-7	TRBV2	ASSEGLAAYEQY
12	TRBJ2-3	TRBV7-3	ASRQGGSTDTQY
10	TRBJ1-1	TRBV19	ASSLVRTEAF
11	TRBJ2-7	TRBV18	ASSPDTFYEQY
12	TRBJ1-1	TRBV9	ASSGGDRVAEAF
14	TRBJ2-3	TRBV5-1	ASSYSLAASTDTQY
10	TRBJ1-1	TRBV29-1	SVPGGSTEAF
12	TRBJ1-2	TRBV27	ASSPGGGLYGYT
13	TRBJ1-1	TRBV7-8	ASSFLGTINTEAF
16	TRBJ2-7	TRBV6-2/TRBV6-3	ASSLTSGLAGPRREQY
13	TRBJ2-7	TRBV19	ASSKTSGRTYEQY
11	TRBJ1-2	TRBV10-3	AISDDQGHGYT
14	TRBJ2-7	TRBV7-9	ASSLGLALSTGEQY
12	TRBJ2-7	TRBV4-1	ASSQVTGEYEQY
12	TRBJ2-1	TRBV30	AWELAGWAGEQF
12	TRBJ2-7	TRBV7-2	ASSLSRGPYEQY
11	TRBJ2-7	TRBV5-5	ASSFTVTYEQY
11	TRBJ1-1	TRBV2	ASRGRGGTEAF
12	TRBJ1-5	TRBV6-6	ASSYGAGAEPQH
15	TRBJ2-3	TRBV6-4	ASSERVGGGSTDTQY
15	TRBJ2-5	TRBV19	ASAGTSGIKSEETQY
15	TRBJ2-1	TRBV6-2/TRBV6-3	ASSKTITGTSGIEQF
14	TRBJ2-3	TRBV7-2	ASSWGETGGADTQY
9	TRBJ2-1	TRBV2	ASSDPGEQF
10	TRBJ2-7	TRBV30	AWDTSGYEQY
16	TRBJ2-1	TRBV3-1/TRBV3-2	ASSPVHLGGGSYNEQF
12	TRBJ1-1	TRBV6-5	ASKRGQGDTEAF
11	TRBJ2-2	TRBV6-5	ASSYPESGELF
11	TRBJ1-4	TRBV18	ASSPRGREKLF
12	TRBJ2-1	TRBV11-3	ASSSVFSYNEQF
12	TRBJ2-7	TRBV3-1/TRBV3-2	ASSTRTRPDEQY
14	TRBJ1-4	TRBV19	ASSIPRTGGTEKLF
11	TRBJ2-7	TRBV6-5	ASSQDRIYEQY
13	TRBJ2-3	TRBV28	ASNLWGVGTDTQY
10	TRBJ1-4	TRBV5-6	ASSHSYEKLF
17	TRBJ1-3	TRBV1	TSSPGTAVTESSGNTIY